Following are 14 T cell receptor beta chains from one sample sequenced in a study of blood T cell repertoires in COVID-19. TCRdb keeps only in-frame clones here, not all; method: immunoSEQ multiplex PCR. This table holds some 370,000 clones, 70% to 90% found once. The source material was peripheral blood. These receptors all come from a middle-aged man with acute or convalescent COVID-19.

Here the CDR3 reads CASRTRGYEQYF. DNA for the CDR3: TGTGCCAGCAGAACCAGGGGTTACGAGCAGTACTTC. This rearrangement joins TRBV2 to TRBJ2-7; maybe TRBD1 (6 bases). This CDR3 region has 12 residues. Trimming stripped 6 bases from V and 4 bases from J, with 10 bases between. Germline V gene sequence: CDR1 SNHLY, CDR2 FYNNEI. The full variable domain, with the rest looked up from reference TRBV2 and TRBJ2-7, is EPEVTQTPSHQVTQMGQEVILRCVPISNHLYFYWYRQILGQKVEFLVSFYNNEISEKSEIFDDQFSVERPDGSNFTLKIRSTKLEDSAMYFCASRTRGYEQYFGPGTRLTVT.

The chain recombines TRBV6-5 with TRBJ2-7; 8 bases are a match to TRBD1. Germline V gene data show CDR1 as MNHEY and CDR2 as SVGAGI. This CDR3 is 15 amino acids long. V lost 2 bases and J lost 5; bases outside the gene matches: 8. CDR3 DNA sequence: TGTGCCAGCAGTTACGCGCGGGACAGGTGGAACGAGCAGTACTTC. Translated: CASSYARDRWNEQYF.

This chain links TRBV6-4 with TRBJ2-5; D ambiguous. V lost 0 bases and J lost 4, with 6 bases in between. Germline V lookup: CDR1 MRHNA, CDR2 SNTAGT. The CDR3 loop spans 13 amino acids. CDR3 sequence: CASSDSLGETQYF. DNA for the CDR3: TGTGCCAGCAGTGACTCGCTCGGAGAGACCCAGTACTTC.

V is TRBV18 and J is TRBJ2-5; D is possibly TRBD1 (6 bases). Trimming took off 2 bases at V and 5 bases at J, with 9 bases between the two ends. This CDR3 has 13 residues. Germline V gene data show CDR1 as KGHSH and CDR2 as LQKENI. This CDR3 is CASSPRTEETQYF. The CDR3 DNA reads TGTGCCAGCTCACCAAGGACAGAGGAGACCCAGTACTTC.

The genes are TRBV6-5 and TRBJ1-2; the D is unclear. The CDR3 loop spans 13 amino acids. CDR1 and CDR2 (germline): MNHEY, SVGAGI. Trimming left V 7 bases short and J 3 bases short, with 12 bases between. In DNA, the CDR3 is TGTGCCAGCACCGAGCGGGGAGACTATGGCTACACCTTC. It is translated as CASTERGDYGYTF.

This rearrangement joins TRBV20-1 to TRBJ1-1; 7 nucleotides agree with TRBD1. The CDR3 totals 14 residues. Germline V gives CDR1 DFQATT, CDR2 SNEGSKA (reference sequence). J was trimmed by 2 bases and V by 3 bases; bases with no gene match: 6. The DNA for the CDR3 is TGCAGTGCTAGTCGGACAGGAGGTAACACTGAAGCTTTCTTT. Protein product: CSASRTGGNTEAFF.

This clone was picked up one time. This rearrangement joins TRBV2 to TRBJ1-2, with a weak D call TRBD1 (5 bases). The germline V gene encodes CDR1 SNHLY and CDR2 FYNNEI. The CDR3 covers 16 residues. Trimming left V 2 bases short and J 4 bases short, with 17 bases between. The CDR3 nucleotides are TGTGCCAGCAGTGAAATTGTCATAATGGGGGGCTATGGCTACACCTTC. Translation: CASSEIVIMGGYGYTF.

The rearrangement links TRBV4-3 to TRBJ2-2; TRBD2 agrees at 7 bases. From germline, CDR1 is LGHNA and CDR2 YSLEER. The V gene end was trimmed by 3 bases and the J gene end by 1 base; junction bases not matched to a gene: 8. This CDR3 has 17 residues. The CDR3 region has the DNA TGCGCCAGCAGCCATAACCCCTTAGCGGGGAACACCGGGGAGCTGTTTTTT. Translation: CASSHNPLAGNTGELFF.

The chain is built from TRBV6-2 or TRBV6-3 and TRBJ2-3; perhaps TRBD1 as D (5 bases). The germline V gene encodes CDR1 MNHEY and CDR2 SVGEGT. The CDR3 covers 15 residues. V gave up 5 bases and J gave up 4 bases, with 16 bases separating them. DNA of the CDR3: TGTGCCAGCAGTCGGCAGGGTTTCAGCGCAGATACGCAGTATTTT. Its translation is CASSRQGFSADTQYF.

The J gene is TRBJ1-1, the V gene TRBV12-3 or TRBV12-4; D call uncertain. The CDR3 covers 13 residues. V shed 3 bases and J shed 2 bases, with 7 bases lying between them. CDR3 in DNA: TGTGCCAGCAGTTTTAGTTTAAACACTGAAGCTTTCTTT. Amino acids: CASSFSLNTEAFF.

The CDR3 sequence: CASSLRQGGNTIYF. The CDR3 bases are TGCGCCAGCAGCTTGCGGCAGGGGGGAAACACCATATATTTT. The rearrangement joins TRBV5-1 to TRBJ1-3; TRBD1 might be the D (6 bases). Germline CDR1 reads SGHRS; CDR2 reads YFSETQ. The CDR3 is made up of 14 amino acids. V gave up 1 base and J gave up 4 bases, with 9 bases separating them.

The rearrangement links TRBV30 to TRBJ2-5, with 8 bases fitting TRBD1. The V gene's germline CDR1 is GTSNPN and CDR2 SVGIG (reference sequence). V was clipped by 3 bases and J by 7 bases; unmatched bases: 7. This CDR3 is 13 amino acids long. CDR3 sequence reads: CAWSGQGFGTQYF. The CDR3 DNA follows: TGTGCCTGGAGCGGACAGGGATTCGGGACCCAGTACTTC.

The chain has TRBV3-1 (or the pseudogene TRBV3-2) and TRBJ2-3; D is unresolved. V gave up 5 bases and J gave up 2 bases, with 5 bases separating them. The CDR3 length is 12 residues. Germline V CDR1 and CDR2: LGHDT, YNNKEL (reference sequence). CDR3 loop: CASSSNTDTQYF. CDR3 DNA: TGTGCCAGCAGCTCTAACACAGATACGCAGTATTTT.

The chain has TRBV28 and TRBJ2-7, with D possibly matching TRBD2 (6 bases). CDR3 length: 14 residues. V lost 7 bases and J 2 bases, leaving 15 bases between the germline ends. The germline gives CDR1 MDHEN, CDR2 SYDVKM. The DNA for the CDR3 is TGTGCCAGCACTCCGCCCGGGACTCCCTACGAGCAGTACTTC. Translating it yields CASTPPGTPYEQYF.